The clone carrying this T cell receptor beta chain came up once. This entry belongs to a study of early T cells in non-severe SARS-CoV-2 infection. Study overall: The chains were unpaired, and the sequenced material was bulk RNA from unsorted whole blood.

TCRdb reanalysed the 5' RACE reads using MiXCR and keeps one entry per CDR3 protein. The data contain approximately 71,000 distinct CDR3 sequences, around 13% of them seen just once; the ten biggest clones take up over 13%. This CDR3 has 16 amino acids. Per the germline V gene, CDR1 is SGHDT and CDR2 is YYEEEE. The V gene lost 4 bases and the J gene lost 0 bases, with 14 bases spanning the gap. The sequence was collected from an adult who was a healthcare worker with PCR-confirmed SARS-CoV-2 infection or an uninfected control (not recorded which). The chain links TRBV5-6 to TRBJ2-1; the D is unclear. Sequences were obtained from whole blood. The CDR3 here is CASSPPLDSSYNEQFF. The CDR3 nucleotides are TGTGCCAGCAGCCCCCCGTTGGATAGCTCCTACAATGAGCAGTTCTTC.